This TCR beta chain derives from a study of T cells in Graves' hyperthyroidism and ophthalmopathy. Broader study findings: Prediction of ophthalmopathy progression came a median around 6 months pre-onset. Most clonotypes expanded in thyroid above 0.001 were likewise present in blood.

Details on this clonotype: Its antigen is not identified.

TCR beta CDR3 regions were amplified from RNA. HTBI primers were used for first-round RT-PCR of the TCR CDR3. TCRdb reprocessed the multiplex PCR reads with MiXCR, giving one entry per CDR3 protein. Of about 400,000 distinct CDR3 sequences in the sample, 11% to 15% were seen once. CDR3 length equals 14 residues. V was pared by 4 bases and J by 4 bases, with 13 bases between. CDR1 and CDR2 from the germline V gene are LNHDA and SQIVND (reference sequence). The V call is TRBV19, the J call TRBJ1-2; D unresolved. This TCR was recovered from a man aged 50-59 years with Graves' ophthalmopathy. Sequenced sample: blood. CDR3 sequence: CASSTTRGSYGYTF. The CDR3 coding sequence is TGTGCCAGTAGTACCACGAGAGGGTCCTATGGCTACACCTTC.